This TCR beta chain comes out of a study of blood T cell repertoires in COVID-19. Study in general: From the United States, Italy and Spain came samples of acute and convalescent COVID-19. PBMCs, B-cell-depleted T cells, or T cells provided the cDNA or gDNA that made up the material.

Original methodology: Estimated nucleated cell counts came from reference gene primer amplification. Libraries were prepared by immunoSEQ multiplex PCR; TCRdb keeps only in-frame clonotypes and omits some of them. D and trimming were read from the DNA, whereas the V and J calls and clone size are those reported in that table. Of under 200,000 clones detected, 87% appear once; the ten largest clones hold roughly 2.6%. V was clipped by 2 bases and J by 3 bases, with 14 bases between them. Germline loops: CDR1 MNHEY, CDR2 SVGEGT. The CDR3 contains 15 residues. The sample taken for sequencing was peripheral blood. The chain has TRBV6-2 or TRBV6-3 and TRBJ2-7, with D perhaps matching TRBD1 (5 bases). This clonotype was obtained from a middle-aged man with active or convalescent COVID-19. The CDR3 reads CASSYPEGASYEQYF. DNA of the CDR3: TGTGCCAGCAGTTACCCCGAAGGGGCAAGCTACGAGCAGTACTTC.